Sequencing of this T cell receptor (beta chain) was carried out in a study of blood T cell repertoires in COVID-19. CDR1 is SNHLY, CDR2 FYNNEI, per germline. This CDR3 has 15 amino acids. The V and J ends lost 6 bases and 0 bases respectively, with 12 bases between them. Produced via immunoSEQ multiplex PCR; TCRdb's table is partial and in-frame only. The sample lists roughly 230,000 clones, 88% seen once, with around 0.7% in the top ten. The chain has TRBV2 and TRBJ2-4, with D possibly being TRBD1 (5 bases). Sequenced material: peripheral blood. The TCR comes from a human donor in a cohort sampled during active COVID-19. DNA of the CDR3: TGTGCCAGCAGGACCGACAGACTAGCCAAAAACATTCAGTACTTC. Its translation is CASRTDRLAKNIQYF.